There are a few counts of the clone carrying this TCR beta chain. What it binds is not known. Other nucleotide sequences from this sample produce the same CDR3. This sample was taken from a study of T cell responses to AZD1222 COVID-19 vaccine. CDR3 length: 14 residues. Trimming took 5 bases from V and 2 from J, leaving 10 bases between them. Germline CDR1 LGHDT, CDR2 YNNKEL (reference sequence). Profiled with immunoSEQ multiplex PCR; TCRdb holds only in-frame clones, not every one. The sample has some 100,000 clones; roughly 86% are singletons. Study-level findings and limits: Spike-spanning, vaccine-associated CD4 TCRs were dominant at 160-218 and 743-854. Clonal diversity was possibly underestimated; the donors were predominantly white British and more often female. Only a handful of people who got AZD1222 tested seropositive at baseline. Repertoire sampling was restricted to post-peak T cell response timepoints.

The chain has TRBV3-1 (or the pseudogene TRBV3-2) and TRBJ1-5, with D possibly being TRBD1 (6 bases). The sequencing here drew on peripheral blood, taken on day 0 of MenACWY control vaccination. The receptor comes from an adult in good health. The CDR3 DNA follows: TGTGCCAGCAGCGGGGGCCGGGGCAATCAGCCCCAGCATTTT. Protein: CASSGGRGNQPQHF.